This T cell receptor beta chain was documented in a study of T-cell reconstitution after alpha-beta-depleted transplantation in children. The sample holds a few counts of this clonotype. Its antigen is as yet unknown. Germline loops: CDR1 SGDLS, CDR2 YYNGEE. The CDR3 covers 15 residues. V lost 5 bases and J lost 0; bases outside the gene matches: 4. Unique molecular identifiers were used to barcode this TCRbeta library. MiXCR, applied by TCRdb to the PCR reads, yields one record per CDR3 protein. The data hold hundreds of thousands of distinct CDR3 sequences, with roughly 17% observed a single time. Study-level results: The origin of high day-60 TCRbeta diversity in some patients lay in surviving recipient T cells and thymic progenitors. Approximately two months post-transplant, alpha-beta T cells reportedly originated from several hundred expanded graft clones. Diversity and T-cell counts at one year after transplant derived mostly from new T cells.

The origin of this receptor is a male patient aged 2 to 10 who had a stem cell transplant for acute lymphoblastic leukemia, so the T cells may come from the graft donor. V is TRBV9 and J is TRBJ2-2; 7 bases line up with TRBD2. Material: PBMCs, mostly from graft donor cells, obtained 360 days after TCRalphabeta/CD19-depleted stem cell transplant. CDR3 sequence reads: CASRGGLANTGELFF. In DNA form, the CDR3 reads TGTGCCAGCAGGGGTGGACTAGCGAACACCGGGGAGCTGTTTTTT.